The 29 T cell receptor beta chains reported below all come from one sample, sequenced in a study of blood T cell repertoires in COVID-19. Method: immunoSEQ multiplex PCR; TCRdb's copy keeps in-frame clones and lacks some. The sample lists about 190,000 clones, more than 75% seen once, with 4% to 5% in the top ten. Specimen: peripheral blood. These receptors all come from a human donor in a cohort sampled during active COVID-19.

The chain couples TRBV5-1 to TRBJ1-6; D gene ambiguous. The CDR3 contains 14 residues. The germline V gene encodes CDR1 SGHRS and CDR2 YFSETQ. Trimming removed 3 bases at V and 6 bases at J, with 10 bases between. CDR3 sequence reads: CASSSDGVNSPLHF. The CDR3 region has the DNA TGCGCCAGCAGCTCTGACGGGGTTAATTCACCCCTCCACTTT.

The rearrangement joins TRBV6-5 to TRBJ1-1, with D hard to call. The germline V and J ends were trimmed by 6 bases and 1 base, with 15 bases remaining between them. CDR1 MNHEY and CDR2 SVGAGI come from the germline V gene. This CDR3 has 15 residues. The CDR3 region has the DNA TGTGCCAGCAGACCAAGACTAACAAGGAACACTGAAGCTTTCTTT. Amino acids: CASRPRLTRNTEAFF.

This rearrangement joins TRBV30 to TRBJ1-5, with D possibly matching TRBD1 (5 bases). Germline assignment: CDR1 GTSNPN and CDR2 SVGIG (reference sequence). The length of the CDR3 is 15 residues. The V and J ends lost 0 bases and 4 bases respectively, with 13 bases between them. Here the CDR3 DNA reads TGTGCCTGGAGTGTAGGGCCAGGGCTAAATCAGCCCCAGCATTTT. Encoded protein: CAWSVGPGLNQPQHF.

This chain connects TRBV28 to TRBJ1-6; 11 bases agree with TRBD1. V was clipped by 6 bases and J by 9 bases; unmatched bases: 7. Germline loops: CDR1 MDHEN, CDR2 SYDVKM. The length of the CDR3 is 15 residues. The CDR3 sequence is CASRFGQGAGSPLHF. CDR3 sequence (DNA): TGTGCCAGCAGGTTCGGACAGGGGGCGGGTTCACCCCTCCACTTT.

V is TRBV7-2 and J is TRBJ1-1; maybe TRBD1 (5 bases). Germline values: CDR1 SGHTA, CDR2 FQGNSA. This CDR3 contains 18 residues. V lost 5 bases, J lost 4 bases, and 26 bases lay in between. CDR3 in amino acids: CASSVQTRRRGSGTEAFF. The CDR3 nucleotides read TGTGCCAGCAGCGTCCAGACCCGGAGGAGGGGCAGTGGCACTGAAGCTTTCTTT.

V is TRBV6-2 or TRBV6-3 and J is TRBJ1-5; no reliable D call. Germline V gene sequence: CDR1 MNHEY, CDR2 SVGEGT. The ends were cut back, 5 bases at V and 1 base at J, with 9 bases in the middle. CDR3 length: 14 residues. The CDR3 DNA sequence: TGTGCCAGCAGTGAGGGCCGGAGCAATCAGCCCCAGCATTTT. Protein sequence: CASSEGRSNQPQHF.

This clone was seen a single time. The chain has TRBV28 and TRBJ1-5; D ambiguous. The CDR3 is made up of 13 amino acids. The germline V and J ends were trimmed by 6 bases and 6 bases, with 12 bases remaining between them. The germline CDR1 and CDR2 sequences are MDHEN and SYDVKM. CDR3 sequence reads: CASRPSGGQPQHF. CDR3 in DNA: TGTGCCAGCAGACCTTCGGGAGGTCAGCCCCAGCATTTT.

The chain employs TRBV11-2 and TRBJ2-7; D is possibly TRBD2 (6 bases). The CDR3 covers 17 residues. The V gene's germline CDR1 is SGHAT and CDR2 FQNNGV. V was pared by 2 bases and J by 5 bases, with 22 bases between. CDR3 nucleotide sequence: TGTGCCAGCAGCTTAAGGTCTCTACGGGACTTCAGGGACGAGCAGTACTTC. Its protein product is CASSLRSLRDFRDEQYF.

The chain recombines TRBV28 with TRBJ1-5; D unclear. V lost 9 bases and J 3 bases, leaving 12 bases between the germline ends. The CDR3 spans 13 residues. Germline V CDR1 and CDR2: MDHEN, SYDVKM. DNA for the CDR3: TGTGCCAGTTATCACGGGATCAATCAGCCCCAGCATTTT. This gives the protein CASYHGINQPQHF.

This chain connects TRBV20-1 to TRBJ2-1; TRBD1 matches at 9 bases. In germline, CDR1 is DFQATT, CDR2 SNEGSKA (reference sequence). The CDR3 has 10 residues. Germline trimming cut 5 bases from V and 15 bases from J; bases unmatched to any gene: 5. CDR3 residues: CSAQGQGTFF. As DNA, the CDR3 is TGCAGTGCTCAGGGACAGGGTACGTTCTTC.

The chain couples TRBV7-9 to TRBJ2-7; a possible D gene is TRBD1 (6 bases). The V end was cut by 5 bases, the J end by 0 bases, with 26 bases between. Germline V CDR1 and CDR2: SEHNR, FQNEAQ (reference sequence). The length of the CDR3 is 19 residues. The CDR3 reads CASSEQARGRGTSSYEQYF. The CDR3 DNA is TGTGCCAGCAGCGAGCAGGCCAGGGGTCGCGGAACAAGCTCCTACGAGCAGTACTTC.

V usage is TRBV30 and J usage is TRBJ2-1; D gene unclear. CDR1 is GTSNPN, CDR2 SVGIG, per germline (reference sequence). This CDR3 is 12 amino acids long. V lost 0 bases and J lost 11, with 11 bases in between. The CDR3 reads CAWSVIETKQFF. The CDR3 DNA reads TGTGCCTGGAGTGTAATCGAAACAAAGCAGTTCTTC.

The chain recombines TRBV18 with TRBJ2-7; TRBD1 matches at 9 bases. J was trimmed by 4 bases and V by 5 bases; bases with no gene match: 6. CDR3 length: 14 residues. CDR1 and CDR2 from the germline V gene are KGHSH and LQKENI. The DNA for the CDR3 is TGTGCCAGCTCATCGACAGGGGGTTCGTACGAGCAGTACTTC. It specifies CASSSTGGSYEQYF.

The V and J genes are TRBV5-4 and TRBJ2-7, with 8 positions matching TRBD2. Germline CDR1 SGHNT, CDR2 YYREEE (reference sequence). The J segment lost 0 bases and the V segment lost 4 bases, leaving 6 bases of the junction unmatched. CDR3 length: 15 residues. The chain's CDR3 is CASSIIAGSSYEQYF. CDR3 coding DNA: TGTGCCAGCAGCATAATAGCGGGAAGCTCCTACGAGCAGTACTTC.

The V and J genes are TRBV6-6 and TRBJ2-2; D might be TRBD1 (5 bases). The CDR3 runs to 13 residues. Germline-derived CDR1 and CDR2 are MNHNY and SVGAGI (reference sequence). V was pared by 8 bases and J by 1 base, with 8 bases between. Here the CDR3 reads CASQGQNTGELFF. Here the CDR3 DNA reads TGTGCCAGCCAGGGCCAGAACACCGGGGAGCTGTTTTTT.

This clone was seen once. The J gene is TRBJ2-1, the V gene TRBV7-9, with TRBD1 matching 11 bases. Trimming removed 3 bases from V and 6 bases from J; junction bases left unmatched: 4. Germline V gives CDR1 SEHNR, CDR2 FQNEAQ (reference sequence). This CDR3 has 15 residues. CDR3 in amino acids: CASSFGQGAGNEQFF. In nucleotides, the CDR3 is TGTGCCAGCAGCTTTGGACAGGGGGCAGGCAATGAGCAGTTCTTC. Looking up the rest from reference TRBV7-9 and TRBJ2-1 gives the full variable domain: DTGVSQNPRHKITKRGQNVTFRCDPISEHNRLYWYRQTLGQGPEFLTYFQNEAQLEKSRLLSDRFSAERPKGSFSTLEIQRTEQGDSAMYLCASSFGQGAGNEQFFGPGTRLTVL.

The genes are TRBV9 and TRBJ2-5; 11 bases map to TRBD2. From germline, CDR1 is SGDLS and CDR2 YYNGEE. CDR3 length: 16 residues. J lost 2 bases, V lost 3 bases, and 6 bases had no gene match. The CDR3 protein is CASSAGTSGDQETQYF. CDR3 coding DNA: TGTGCCAGCAGCGCCGGGACTAGCGGAGATCAAGAGACCCAGTACTTC.

This chain's CDR3 is CASSLTGGYGYTF. The DNA of the CDR3 is TGTGCCAGCAGTTTAACAGGGGGCTATGGCTACACCTTC. This chain connects TRBV27 to TRBJ1-2, with 8 nucleotides matching TRBD1. CDR1 and CDR2 (germline): MNHEY, SMNVEV (reference sequence). The junction had 0 bases not matched to a gene; V was cut back by 2 bases and J by 4 bases. CDR3 size: 13 residues.

The genes are TRBV7-2 and TRBJ1-1; 8 bases are shared with TRBD1. This CDR3 has 14 residues. In germline, CDR1 is SGHTA, CDR2 FQGNSA. Trimming took 1 base from V and 6 from J; bases not matched to a gene: 4. The CDR3 DNA reads TGTGCCAGCAGCTTAGTACAGGGGGTGGCTGAAGCTTTCTTT. As protein: CASSLVQGVAEAFF.

This chain joins TRBV7-2 and TRBJ1-5; a possible D gene is TRBD1 (5 bases). Trimming removed 5 bases from V and 1 base from J, with 15 bases in between. Germline CDR1 is SGHTA and CDR2 is FQGNSA. This CDR3 region has 16 residues. In nucleotides, the CDR3 is TGTGCCAGCAGCCCCAGGAGGGGAGGGAGCAATCAGCCCCAGCATTTT. Protein: CASSPRRGGSNQPQHF.

This clone was seen only once. V usage is TRBV11-2 and J usage is TRBJ2-2; 10 bases are shared with TRBD1. The CDR3 totals 15 residues. Germline trimming cut 5 bases from V and 8 bases from J; bases unmatched to any gene: 8. Germline assignment: CDR1 SGHAT and CDR2 FQNNGV. The CDR3 spells CASSHRDRGTGELFF. CDR3 in DNA: TGTGCCAGCAGCCACCGGGACAGGGGTACGGGGGAGCTGTTTTTT.

This clone was seen more than once but under ten times. The chain employs TRBV5-5 and TRBJ2-1; 8 bases map to TRBD1. In germline, CDR1 is SGHKS, CDR2 YYEKEE (reference sequence). Trimming at V came to 0 bases and at J to 3 bases, leaving 2 bases not matched to a gene. The CDR3 has 15 amino acids. CDR3 DNA sequence: TGTGCCAGCAGCTTGGGGGGGACAGGCTACAATGAGCAGTTCTTC. Its protein is CASSLGGTGYNEQFF.

The chain uses TRBV19 and TRBJ2-2, with 12 positions matching TRBD2. This CDR3 contains 18 residues. V lost 6 bases and J lost 5; bases outside the gene matches: 13. Germline V lookup: CDR1 LNHDA, CDR2 SQIVND (reference sequence). CDR3 loop: CASSLSLAGGPWTGELFF. For the CDR3, the DNA is TGTGCCAGTAGCCTTTCCCTAGCGGGAGGGCCGTGGACCGGGGAGCTGTTTTTT.

This clone was seen only once. The rearrangement uses TRBV5-4 and TRBJ2-5; TRBD2 might be the D (5 bases). V lost 4 bases, J lost 2 bases, and 21 bases lay in between. This CDR3 is built from 17 residues. In germline, CDR1 is SGHNT, CDR2 YYREEE (reference sequence). The CDR3 loop reads CASSPGGWQRDQETQYF. The CDR3 DNA reads as TGTGCCAGCAGCCCGGGCGGGTGGCAGAGAGATCAAGAGACCCAGTACTTC.

V is TRBV5-1 and J is TRBJ2-1; 8 bases agree with TRBD2. The J segment lost 1 base and the V segment lost 1 base, leaving 10 bases of the junction unmatched. CDR1 SGHRS and CDR2 YFSETQ come from the germline V gene. This CDR3 has 18 amino acids. This CDR3 is CASSLSLSGSGSYNEQFF. In nucleotides, the CDR3 is TGCGCCAGCAGCTTGTCTCTAAGCGGGAGTGGGTCCTACAATGAGCAGTTCTTC.

V usage is TRBV9 and J usage is TRBJ2-3, with D possibly being TRBD2 (5 bases). The V gene lost 0 bases and the J gene lost 5 bases, with 10 bases spanning the gap. The CDR3 consists of 14 residues. Germline CDR1 SGDLS, CDR2 YYNGEE. The CDR3 nucleotides are TGTGCCAGCAGCGTAGGTCCCAGCGGAGATACGCAGTATTTT. The encoded protein is CASSVGPSGDTQYF.

This chain links TRBV9 with TRBJ2-1; 11 bases match TRBD2. Trimming at V came to 4 bases and at J to 8 bases, leaving 8 bases not matched to a gene. Germline V gene data show CDR1 as SGDLS and CDR2 as YYNGEE. The CDR3 length is 15 residues. CDR3 protein: CASSLSGGASDEQFF. CDR3 coding DNA: TGTGCCAGCAGCCTTAGCGGGGGGGCCTCGGATGAGCAGTTCTTC.

A remark on this clone: Other DNA sequences of this sample code for an identical CDR3. The chain joins TRBV7-2 to TRBJ2-2, with TRBD1 matching 11 bases. Germline V lookup: CDR1 SGHTA, CDR2 FQGNSA. V was pared by 1 base and J by 7 bases, with 5 bases of the junction left unmatched. The CDR3 runs 16 residues. CDR3 amino acids: CASSLGTGGSGGELFF. CDR3 bases: TGTGCCAGCAGCTTAGGGACAGGGGGCTCCGGCGGGGAGCTGTTTTTT.

For the CDR3, the DNA is TGTGCCACCACCCCCCCCGGGACAGGGAGGGTCGAGCAGTACTTC. Amino acid sequence: CATTPPGTGRVEQYF. The V call is TRBV28, the J call TRBJ2-7; 9 bases are a match to TRBD1. The CDR3 extends over 15 amino acids. Germline-derived CDR1 and CDR2 are MDHEN and SYDVKM. V was clipped by 10 bases and J by 6 bases; unmatched bases: 16. The whole variable domain, remainder taken from reference TRBV28 and TRBJ2-7, is DVKVTQSSRYLVKRTGEKVFLECVQDMDHENMFWYRQDPGLGLRLIYFSYDVKMKEKGDIPEGYSVSREKKERFSLILESASTNQTSMYLCATTPPGTGRVEQYFGPGTRLTVT.